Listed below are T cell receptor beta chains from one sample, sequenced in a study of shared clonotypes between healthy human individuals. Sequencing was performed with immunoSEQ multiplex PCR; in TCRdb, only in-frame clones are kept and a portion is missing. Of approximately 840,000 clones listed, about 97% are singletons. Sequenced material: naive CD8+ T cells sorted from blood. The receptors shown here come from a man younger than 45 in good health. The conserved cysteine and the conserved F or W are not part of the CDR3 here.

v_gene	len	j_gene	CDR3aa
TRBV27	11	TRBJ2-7	ASSFRQGYEQY
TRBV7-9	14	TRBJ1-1	ASSLSGVSGNTEAF
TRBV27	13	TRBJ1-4	ASSLQTGGGEKLF
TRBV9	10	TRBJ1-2	ASADRYYGYT
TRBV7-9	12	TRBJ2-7	ASSPPRGPYEQY
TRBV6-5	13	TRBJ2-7	ASRETGFGYYEQY
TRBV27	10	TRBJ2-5	ASGRQPETQY
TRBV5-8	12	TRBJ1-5	ASSFRQGGQPQH
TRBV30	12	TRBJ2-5	AWSVGQGRETQY
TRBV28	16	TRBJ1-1	ASSFPLTGGGMNTEAF
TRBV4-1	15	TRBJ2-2	ASSAGGRPAETGELF
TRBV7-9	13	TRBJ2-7	ASSPGQGGLYEQY
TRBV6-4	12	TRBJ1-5	ASREVYRDQPQH
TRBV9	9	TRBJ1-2	ASSVGYGYT
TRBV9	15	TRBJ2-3	ASSALGVAGPTDTQY
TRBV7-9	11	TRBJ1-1	ASSAGWGTEAF
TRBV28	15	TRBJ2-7	ASSFPSGGLSSYEQY
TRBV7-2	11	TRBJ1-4	ASSPQGNEKLF
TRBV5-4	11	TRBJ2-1	ASSLLAGNEQF
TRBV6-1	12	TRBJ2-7	ASSVAGGSYEQY
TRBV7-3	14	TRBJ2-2	ASSRFDRLQTGELF
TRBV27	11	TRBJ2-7	ASSLSGSREQY
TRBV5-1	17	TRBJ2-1	ASSLVLSFGTGAYNEQF
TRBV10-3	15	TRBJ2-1	AISTPAGGVNYNEQF
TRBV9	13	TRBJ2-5	ASSIGQGMGETQY
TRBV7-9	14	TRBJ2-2	ASSHRSYSNTGELF
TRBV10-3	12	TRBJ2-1	AIGLAGTYNEQF
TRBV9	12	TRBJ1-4	ASSVEARNEKLF
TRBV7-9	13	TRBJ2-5	ASSLALGNQETQY
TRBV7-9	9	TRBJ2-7	ASSLGIEQY
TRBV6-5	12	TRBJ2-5	ASSLWDNQETQY
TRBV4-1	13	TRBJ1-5	ASSQKTGLSQPQH
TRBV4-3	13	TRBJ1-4	ASSRRTGFGEKLF
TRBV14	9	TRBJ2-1	ASSYKNEQF
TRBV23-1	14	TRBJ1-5	ASRDRWLRYNQPQH
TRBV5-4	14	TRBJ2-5	ASSRGKGTGGETQY
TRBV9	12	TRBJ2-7	ASSESGRGHEQY
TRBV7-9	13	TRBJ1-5	ASSLGQQLDQPQH
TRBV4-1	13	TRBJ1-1	ASSHMVEAGTEAF
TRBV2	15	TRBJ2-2	ASSQPSGRPNTGELF
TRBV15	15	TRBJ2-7	ATSQDTSGRFSYEQY
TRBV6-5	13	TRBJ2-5	ASSSGTWGGETQY
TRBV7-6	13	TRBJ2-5	ASSARPGDQETQY
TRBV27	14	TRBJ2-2	ASSLNVGAFPGELF
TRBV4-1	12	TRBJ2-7	ASSQLVESYEQY
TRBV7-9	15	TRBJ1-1	ASSIGTGRARIREAF
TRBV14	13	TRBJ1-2	ASSQDGRGQYGYT
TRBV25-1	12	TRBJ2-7	ASSVRANSYEQY
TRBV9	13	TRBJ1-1	ASSPHVGMNTEAF
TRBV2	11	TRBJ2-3	ASSERSTDTQY
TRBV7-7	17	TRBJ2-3	ASSLDVGPWRERTDTQY
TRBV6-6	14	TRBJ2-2	ASSYLEYDSSGELF
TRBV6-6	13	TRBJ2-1	ASSYPGEGDNEQF
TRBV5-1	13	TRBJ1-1	ASSLKGSRSTEAF
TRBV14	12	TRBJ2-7	ASSKSGAGYEQY
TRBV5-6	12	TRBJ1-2	ASSKGQGLDGYT
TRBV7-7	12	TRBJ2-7	ASSPLAGAYEQY
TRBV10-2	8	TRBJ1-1	ASRDSVAF
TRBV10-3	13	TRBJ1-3	AISEGQSSGNTIY